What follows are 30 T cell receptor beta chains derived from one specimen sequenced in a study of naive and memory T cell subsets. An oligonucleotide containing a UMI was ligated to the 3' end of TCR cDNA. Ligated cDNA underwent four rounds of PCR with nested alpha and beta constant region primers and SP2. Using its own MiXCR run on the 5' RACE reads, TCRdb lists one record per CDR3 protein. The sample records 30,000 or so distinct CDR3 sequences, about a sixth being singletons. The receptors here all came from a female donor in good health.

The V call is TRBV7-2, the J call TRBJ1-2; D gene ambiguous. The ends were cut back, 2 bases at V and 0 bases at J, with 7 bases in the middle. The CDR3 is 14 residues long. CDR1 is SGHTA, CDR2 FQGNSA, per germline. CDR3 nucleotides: TGTGCCAGCAGCTTAACACAGTCTAACTATGGCTACACCTTC. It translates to CASSLTQSNYGYTF.

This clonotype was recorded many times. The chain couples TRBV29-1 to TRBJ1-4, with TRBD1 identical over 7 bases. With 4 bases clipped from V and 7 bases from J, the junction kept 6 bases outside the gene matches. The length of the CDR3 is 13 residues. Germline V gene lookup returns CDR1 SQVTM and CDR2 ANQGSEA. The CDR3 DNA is TGCAGCGTTGGGGCGGCAGGGGGTGAAAAACTGTTTTTT. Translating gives CSVGAAGGEKLFF. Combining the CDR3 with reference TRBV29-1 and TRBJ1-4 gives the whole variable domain SAVISQKPSRDICQRGTSLTIQCQVDSQVTMMFWYRQQPGQSLTLIATANQGSEATYESGFVIDKFPISRPNLTFSTLTVSNMSPEDSSIYLCSVGAAGGEKLFFGSGTQLSVL.

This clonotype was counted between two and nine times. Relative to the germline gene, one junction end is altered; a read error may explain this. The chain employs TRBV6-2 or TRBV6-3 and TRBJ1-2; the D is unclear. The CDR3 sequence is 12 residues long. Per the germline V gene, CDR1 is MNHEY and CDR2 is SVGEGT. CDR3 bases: TGTGCCAGCAGTCTGGCTGTGGCTGGCGACACCTTC. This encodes CASSLAVAGDTF.

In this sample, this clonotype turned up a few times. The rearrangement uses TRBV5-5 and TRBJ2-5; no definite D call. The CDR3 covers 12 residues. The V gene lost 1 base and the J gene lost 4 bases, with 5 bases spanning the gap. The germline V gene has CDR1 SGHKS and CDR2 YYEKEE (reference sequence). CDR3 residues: CASSLTRETQYF. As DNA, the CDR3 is TGTGCCAGCAGCTTGACTCGAGAGACCCAGTACTTC.

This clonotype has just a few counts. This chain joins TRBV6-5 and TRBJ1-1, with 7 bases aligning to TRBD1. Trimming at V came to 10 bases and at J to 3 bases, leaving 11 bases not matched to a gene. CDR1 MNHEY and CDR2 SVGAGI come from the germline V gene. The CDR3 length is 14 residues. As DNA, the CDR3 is TGTGCCACCAGAGACAGGGCAAGTTACACTGAAGCTTTCTTT. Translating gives CATRDRASYTEAFF.

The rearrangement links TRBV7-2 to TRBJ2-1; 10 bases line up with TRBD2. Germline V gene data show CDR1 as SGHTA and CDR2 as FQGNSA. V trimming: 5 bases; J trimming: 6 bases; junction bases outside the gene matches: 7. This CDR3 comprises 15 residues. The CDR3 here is CASSLLRTSGNEQFF. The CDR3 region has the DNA TGTGCCAGCAGCCTACTAAGGACTAGCGGCAATGAGCAGTTCTTC.

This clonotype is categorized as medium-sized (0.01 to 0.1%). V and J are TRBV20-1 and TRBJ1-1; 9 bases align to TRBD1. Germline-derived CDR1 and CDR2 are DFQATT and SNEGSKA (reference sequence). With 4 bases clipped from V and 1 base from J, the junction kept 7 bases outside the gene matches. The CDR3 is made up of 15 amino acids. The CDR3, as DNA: TGCAGTGCTAATCCGACGGGACAGGGGAACACTGAAGCTTTCTTT. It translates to CSANPTGQGNTEAFF.

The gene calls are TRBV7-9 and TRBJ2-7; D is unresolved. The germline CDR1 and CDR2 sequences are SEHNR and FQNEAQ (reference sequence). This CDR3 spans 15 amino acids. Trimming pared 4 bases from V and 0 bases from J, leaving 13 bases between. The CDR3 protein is CASSSLTGSSYEQYF. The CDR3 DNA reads TGTGCCAGCAGCTCCCTAACCGGAAGCTCCTACGAGCAGTACTTC. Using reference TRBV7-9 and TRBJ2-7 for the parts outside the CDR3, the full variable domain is DTGVSQNPRHKITKRGQNVTFRCDPISEHNRLYWYRQTLGQGPEFLTYFQNEAQLEKSRLLSDRFSAERPKGSFSTLEIQRTEQGDSAMYLCASSSLTGSSYEQYFGPGTRLTVT.

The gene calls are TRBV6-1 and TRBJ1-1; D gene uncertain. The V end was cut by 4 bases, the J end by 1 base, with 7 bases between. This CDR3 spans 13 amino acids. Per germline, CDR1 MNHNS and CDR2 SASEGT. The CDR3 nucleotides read TGTGCCAGCAGTGTTCAGTCGAACACTGAAGCTTTCTTT. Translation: CASSVQSNTEAFF.

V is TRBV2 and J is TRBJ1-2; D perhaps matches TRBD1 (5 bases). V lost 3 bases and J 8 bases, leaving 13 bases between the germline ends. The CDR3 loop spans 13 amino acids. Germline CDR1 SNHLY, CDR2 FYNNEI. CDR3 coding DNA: TGTGCCAGCAGTGATGGCAGGGTTGTAGGCTACACCTTC. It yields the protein CASSDGRVVGYTF.

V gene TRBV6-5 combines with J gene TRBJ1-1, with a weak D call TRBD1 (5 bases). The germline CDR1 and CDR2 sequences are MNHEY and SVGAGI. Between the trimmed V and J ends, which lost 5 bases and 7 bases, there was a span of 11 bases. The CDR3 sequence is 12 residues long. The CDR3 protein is CASSNRGGEAFF. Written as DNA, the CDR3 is TGTGCCAGCAGTAATAGGGGAGGTGAAGCTTTCTTT.

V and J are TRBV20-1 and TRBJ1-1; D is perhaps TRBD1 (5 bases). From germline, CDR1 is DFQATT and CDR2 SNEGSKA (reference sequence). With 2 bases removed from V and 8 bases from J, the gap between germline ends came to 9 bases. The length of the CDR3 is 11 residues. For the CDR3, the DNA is TGCAGTGCTAGACGGGGCGGGGAAGCTTTCTTT. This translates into CSARRGGEAFF.

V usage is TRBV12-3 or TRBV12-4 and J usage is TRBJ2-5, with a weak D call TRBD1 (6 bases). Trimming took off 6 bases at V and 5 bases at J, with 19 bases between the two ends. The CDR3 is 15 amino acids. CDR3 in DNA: TGTGCCAGCAGCCCCGGGACAACCAACGGCGAGACCCAGTACTTC. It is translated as CASSPGTTNGETQYF.

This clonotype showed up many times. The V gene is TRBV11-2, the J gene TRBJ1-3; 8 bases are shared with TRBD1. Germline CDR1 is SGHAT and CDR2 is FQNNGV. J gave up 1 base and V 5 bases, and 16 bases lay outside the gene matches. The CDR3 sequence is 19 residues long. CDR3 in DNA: TGTGCCAGCAGCAGACTCCGGGACAGGACCGCGGGATCTGGAAACACCATATATTTT. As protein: CASSRLRDRTAGSGNTIYF.

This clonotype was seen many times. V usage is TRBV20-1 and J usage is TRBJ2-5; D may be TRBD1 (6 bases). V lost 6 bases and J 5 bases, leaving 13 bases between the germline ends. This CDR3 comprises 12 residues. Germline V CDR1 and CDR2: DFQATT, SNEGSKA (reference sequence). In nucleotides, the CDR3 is TGCAGTGCCTCGGACAGACTCGAGACCCAGTACTTC. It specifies CSASDRLETQYF.

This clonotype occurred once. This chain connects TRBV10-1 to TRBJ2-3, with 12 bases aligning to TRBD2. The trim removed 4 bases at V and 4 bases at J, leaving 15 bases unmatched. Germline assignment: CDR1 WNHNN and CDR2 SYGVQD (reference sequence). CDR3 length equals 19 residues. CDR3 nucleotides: TGCGCCAGCAGTGGAGCCGGAGGTCTAGCGGGGGGGCGTGCAGATACGCAGTATTTT. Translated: CASSGAGGLAGGRADTQYF.

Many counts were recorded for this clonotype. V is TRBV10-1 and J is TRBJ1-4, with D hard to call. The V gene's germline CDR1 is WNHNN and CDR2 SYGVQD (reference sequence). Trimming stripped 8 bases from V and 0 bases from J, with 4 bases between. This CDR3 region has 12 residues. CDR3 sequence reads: CASAATNEKLFF. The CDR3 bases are TGCGCCAGCGCTGCAACTAATGAAAAACTGTTTTTT.

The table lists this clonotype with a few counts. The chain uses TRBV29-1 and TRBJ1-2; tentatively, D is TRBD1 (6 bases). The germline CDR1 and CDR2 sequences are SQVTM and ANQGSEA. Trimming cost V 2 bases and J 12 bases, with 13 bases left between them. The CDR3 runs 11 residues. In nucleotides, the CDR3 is TGCAGCGTTGAAAGGGGGTCCGGCGACACCTTC. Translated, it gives CSVERGSGDTF.

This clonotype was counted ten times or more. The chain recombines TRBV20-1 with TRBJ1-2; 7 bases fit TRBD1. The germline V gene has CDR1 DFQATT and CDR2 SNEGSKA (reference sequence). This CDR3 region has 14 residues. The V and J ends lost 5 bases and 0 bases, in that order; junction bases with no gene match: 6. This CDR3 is CSALGTAANYGYTF. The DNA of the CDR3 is TGCAGTGCTCTGGGGACAGCAGCTAACTATGGCTACACCTTC.

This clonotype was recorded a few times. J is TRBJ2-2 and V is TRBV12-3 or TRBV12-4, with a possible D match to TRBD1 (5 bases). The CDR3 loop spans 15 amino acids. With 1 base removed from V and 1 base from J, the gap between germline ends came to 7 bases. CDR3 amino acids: CASSLVQGNTGELFF. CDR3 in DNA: TGTGCCAGCAGTTTAGTCCAGGGGAACACCGGGGAGCTGTTTTTT.

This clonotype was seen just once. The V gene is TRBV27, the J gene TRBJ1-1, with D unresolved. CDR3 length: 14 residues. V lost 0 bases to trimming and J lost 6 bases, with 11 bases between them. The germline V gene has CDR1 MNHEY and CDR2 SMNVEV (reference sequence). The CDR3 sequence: CASSLSSPGSEAFF. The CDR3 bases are TGTGCCAGCAGTTTATCTTCCCCTGGGTCTGAAGCTTTCTTT.

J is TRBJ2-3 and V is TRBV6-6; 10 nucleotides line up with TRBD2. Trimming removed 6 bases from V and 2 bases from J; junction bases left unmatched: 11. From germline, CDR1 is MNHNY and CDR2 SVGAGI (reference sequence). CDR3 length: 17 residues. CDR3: CASRHSSSGGLTDTQYF. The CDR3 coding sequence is TGTGCCAGCAGGCACTCCTCTAGCGGGGGCCTCACAGATACGCAGTATTTT.

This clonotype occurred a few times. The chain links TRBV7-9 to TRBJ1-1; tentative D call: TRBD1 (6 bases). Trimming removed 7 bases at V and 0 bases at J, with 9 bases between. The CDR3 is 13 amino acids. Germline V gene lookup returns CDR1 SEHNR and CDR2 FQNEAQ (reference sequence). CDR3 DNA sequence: TGTGCCAGCATGGACAGCATGAACACTGAAGCTTTCTTT. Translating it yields CASMDSMNTEAFF.

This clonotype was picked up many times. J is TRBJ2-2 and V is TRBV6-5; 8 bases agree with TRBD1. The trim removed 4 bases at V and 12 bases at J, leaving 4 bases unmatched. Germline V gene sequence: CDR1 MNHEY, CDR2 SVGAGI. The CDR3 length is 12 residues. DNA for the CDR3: TGTGCCAGCAGTTTACGACAGGGGAAGCTGTTTTTT. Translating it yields CASSLRQGKLFF.

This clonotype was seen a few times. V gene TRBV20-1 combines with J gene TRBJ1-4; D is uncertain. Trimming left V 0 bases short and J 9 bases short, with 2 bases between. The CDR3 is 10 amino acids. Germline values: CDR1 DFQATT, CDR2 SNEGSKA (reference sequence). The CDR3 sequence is CSAREKKLFF. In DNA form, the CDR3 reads TGCAGTGCTAGAGAAAAAAAACTGTTTTTT.

The CDR3 sequence is CSAGRTGGRQPQHF. The CDR3 DNA reads TGCAGCGCCGGAAGGACAGGGGGCCGTCAGCCCCAGCATTTT. This chain joins TRBV29-1 and TRBJ1-5; TRBD1 matches 11 bases. The CDR3 is 14 residues long. Germline CDR1 and CDR2: SQVTM and ANQGSEA. The V segment lost 7 bases and the J segment 6 bases; nucleotides outside the gene matches: 8.

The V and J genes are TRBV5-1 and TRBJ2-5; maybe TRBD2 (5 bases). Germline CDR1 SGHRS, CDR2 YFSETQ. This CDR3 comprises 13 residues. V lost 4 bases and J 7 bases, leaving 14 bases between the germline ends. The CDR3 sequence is CASSVAEARTQYF. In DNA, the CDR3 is TGCGCCAGCAGCGTGGCGGAGGCCCGGACCCAGTACTTC.

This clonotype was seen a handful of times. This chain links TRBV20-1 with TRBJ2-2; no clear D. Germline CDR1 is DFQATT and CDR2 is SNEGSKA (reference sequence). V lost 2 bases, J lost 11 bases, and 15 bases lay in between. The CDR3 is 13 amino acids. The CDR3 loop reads CSARNPQARELFF. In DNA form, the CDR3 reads TGCAGTGCTAGAAATCCGCAGGCGAGAGAGCTGTTTTTT.

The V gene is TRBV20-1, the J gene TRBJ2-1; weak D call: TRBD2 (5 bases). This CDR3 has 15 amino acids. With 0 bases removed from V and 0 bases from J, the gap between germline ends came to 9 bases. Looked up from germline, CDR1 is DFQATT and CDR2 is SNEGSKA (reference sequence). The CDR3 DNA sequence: TGCAGTGCTAGAGATGTGGCGGGCTCCTACAATGAGCAGTTCTTC. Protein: CSARDVAGSYNEQFF.

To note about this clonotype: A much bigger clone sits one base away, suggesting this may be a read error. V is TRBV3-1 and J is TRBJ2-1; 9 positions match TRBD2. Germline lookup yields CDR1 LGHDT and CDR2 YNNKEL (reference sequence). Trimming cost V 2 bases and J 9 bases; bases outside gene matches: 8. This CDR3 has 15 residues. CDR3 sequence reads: CASSQCGGARSEQFF. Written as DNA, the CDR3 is TGTGCCAGCAGCCAATGCGGGGGGGCGAGAAGTGAGCAGTTCTTC.